The 3 T cell receptor beta chains below were found in one sample sequenced in a study of cytomegalovirus exposure and HLA in healthy donors. This PCR relied on a set of 60 Vbeta primers and 13 Jbeta primers. Assay used: immunoSEQ multiplex PCR; TCRdb lists only in-frame clones, some missing. The repertoire holds around 150,000 clones, more than 75% seen once, with about 2.1% in the top ten. Sequences were obtained from PBMCs. The receptors here all came from a young man in good health and CMV-seropositive.

The rearrangement joins TRBV7-8 to TRBJ2-1; 10 bases match TRBD2. The CDR3 is 16 residues long. CDR1 and CDR2 (germline): SGHVS, FQNEAQ. With 0 bases clipped from V and 9 bases from J, the junction kept 8 bases outside the gene matches. The CDR3 region is CASSLASSSGRPEQFF. The CDR3 region has the DNA TGTGCCAGCAGCTTAGCGTCGTCTAGCGGGAGACCTGAGCAGTTCTTC.

The CDR3 spells CASSPTGGSYSYEQYF. CDR3 sequence (DNA): TGTGCCAGCAGCCCGACAGGGGGCTCCTACTCTTACGAGCAGTACTTC. The chain couples TRBV5-5 to TRBJ2-7, with 10 positions matching TRBD1. CDR1 and CDR2 from the germline V gene are SGHKS and YYEKEE (reference sequence). This CDR3 has 16 amino acids. Trimming took 4 bases from V and 4 from J; bases not matched to a gene: 11.

This clone came up a few times. This chain connects TRBV5-6 to TRBJ1-2; D possibly corresponds to TRBD1 (6 bases). With 4 bases removed from V and 4 bases from J, the gap between germline ends came to 14 bases. This CDR3 is built from 14 residues. Germline loops: CDR1 SGHDT, CDR2 YYEEEE. The CDR3 spells CASSEGGGLYGYTF. In DNA form, the CDR3 reads TGTGCCAGCAGCGAGGGGGGGGGACTCTATGGCTACACCTTC. Complete variable domain (other parts from reference TRBV5-6 and TRBJ1-2): DAGVTQSPTHLIKTRGQQVTLRCSPKSGHDTVSWYQQALGQGPQFIFQYYEEEERQRGNFPDRFSGHQFPNYSSELNVNALLLGDSALYLCASSEGGGLYGYTFGSGTRLTVV.